One sample yielded the 21 T cell receptor beta chains listed below, sequenced in a study of cytomegalovirus exposure and HLA in healthy donors. This PCR relied on a set of 60 Vbeta primers and 13 Jbeta primers. Sequenced by immunoSEQ multiplex PCR; TCRdb stores in-frame clones only, minus some. The table lists roughly 150,000 clones, approximately 77% of them singletons. Sequenced: PBMCs. The receptors originated from a middle-aged man in good health and CMV-seropositive.

This chain connects TRBV4-3 to TRBJ2-7, with 10 bases identical to TRBD1. This CDR3 has 15 amino acids. The ends lost 0 bases at V and 3 bases at J; junction bases unmatched: 2. Per the germline V gene, CDR1 is LGHNA and CDR2 is YSLEER. The CDR3 sequence: CASSQERTGGYEQYF. The CDR3 bases are TGCGCCAGCAGCCAAGAGAGGACAGGGGGCTACGAGCAGTACTTC.

This clone was counted between two and nine times. The chain combines TRBV6-5 with TRBJ2-3; 10 positions match TRBD2. There are 15 residues in the CDR3. Unmatched junction bases numbered 4, after V lost 3 bases and J lost 4 bases. CDR1 and CDR2 (germline): MNHEY, SVGAGI. In DNA, the CDR3 is TGTGCCAGCAGTTATAAAAGCGGGGGGGCAGATACGCAGTATTTT. Translating gives CASSYKSGGADTQYF.

The chain joins TRBV6-4 to TRBJ2-2, with 8 bases that match TRBD2. The V gene end was trimmed by 3 bases and the J gene end by 5 bases; junction bases not matched to a gene: 8. Germline CDR1 MRHNA, CDR2 SNTAGT. The CDR3 is 16 amino acids. CDR3 DNA sequence: TGTGCCAGCAGTGAGCCGGGACTAGTGGGGACCGGGGAGCTGTTTTTT. Protein product: CASSEPGLVGTGELFF.

The CDR3 region is CASSPQGERTGELFF. The CDR3 DNA reads as TGTGCCAGCAGCCCACAGGGGGAAAGAACCGGGGAGCTGTTTTTT. This chain joins TRBV5-5 and TRBJ2-2; TRBD1 matches at 8 bases. CDR3 length: 15 amino acids. Trimming at V came to 4 bases and at J to 5 bases, leaving 7 bases not matched to a gene. Germline V gene lookup returns CDR1 SGHKS and CDR2 YYEKEE (reference sequence).

The chain combines TRBV15 with TRBJ2-1, with 8 bases aligning to TRBD2. The CDR3 totals 17 residues. J was trimmed by 7 bases and V by 1 base; bases with no gene match: 12. Germline lookup yields CDR1 LNHNV and CDR2 YYDKDF (reference sequence). The CDR3 sequence is CATSRVPQGRGANEQFF. DNA of the CDR3: TGTGCCACCAGCAGAGTCCCCCAAGGGCGGGGGGCGAATGAGCAGTTCTTC.

V usage is TRBV4-3 and J usage is TRBJ2-4, with D unclear. The length of the CDR3 is 12 residues. V shed 0 bases and J shed 9 bases, with 6 bases lying between them. CDR1 and CDR2 from the germline V gene are LGHNA and YSLEER. The CDR3 loop is CASSQDRSIQYF. The CDR3 DNA reads TGCGCCAGCAGCCAAGATAGGAGCATTCAGTACTTC.

The count of this clone is one. The V and J genes are TRBV7-3 and TRBJ2-5, with D unresolved. Germline assignment: CDR1 SGHTA and CDR2 FQGTGA. Deletions cut 2 bases from V and 5 bases from J, with 9 bases between. This CDR3 contains 13 residues. The CDR3 DNA follows: TGTGCCAGCAGCTTAGGCCAGGTGGAGACCCAGTACTTC. Amino acids: CASSLGQVETQYF.

A few counts support this clone. The chain is built from TRBV10-3 and TRBJ1-1; D is unclear. CDR1 is ENHRY, CDR2 SYGVKD, per germline. There are 14 residues in the CDR3. The germline V and J ends were trimmed by 3 bases and 6 bases, with 14 bases remaining between them. This chain's CDR3 is CAISDSPTGSEAFF. The CDR3 DNA reads TGTGCCATCAGTGATTCCCCGACGGGTTCTGAAGCTTTCTTT.

The chain is built from TRBV7-6 and TRBJ2-7; no clear D. This CDR3 spans 13 amino acids. The V gene lost 1 base and the J gene lost 2 bases, with 6 bases spanning the gap. Germline assignment: CDR1 SGHVS and CDR2 FNYEAQ. CDR3 DNA sequence: TGTGCCAGCAGCTTAGGCAGTACCTACGAGCAGTACTTC. This encodes CASSLGSTYEQYF.

This chain joins TRBV7-2 and TRBJ1-6; TRBD1 might be the D (6 bases). This CDR3 contains 14 residues. V lost 0 bases and J 9 bases, leaving 9 bases between the germline ends. Germline CDR1 and CDR2: SGHTA and FQGNSA. The CDR3 DNA is TGTGCCAGCAGCTTAGCCCAGGGGAGTTCACCCCTCCACTTT. Translation gives CASSLAQGSSPLHF.

Note on this clone: The sample has other DNA sequences that encode this CDR3 too. This rearrangement joins TRBV4-1 to TRBJ1-2; 8 bases map to TRBD1. This CDR3 spans 13 amino acids. CDR1 is MGHRA, CDR2 YSYEKL, per germline. V lost 3 bases, J lost 3 bases, and 0 bases stayed unmatched. The CDR3 coding sequence is TGCGCCAGCAGCCAGGACAGGGACTATGGCTACACCTTC. Protein sequence: CASSQDRDYGYTF.

This chain uses TRBV7-3 with TRBJ1-6; 9 bases are shared with TRBD1. CDR1 and CDR2 from the germline V gene are SGHTA and FQGTGA. The ends lost 0 bases at V and 10 bases at J; junction bases unmatched: 4. The CDR3 extends over 15 amino acids. The CDR3 protein is CASSLTRQGVSPLHF. The CDR3 bases are TGTGCCAGCAGCTTAACGCGACAGGGGGTCTCACCCCTCCACTTT.

The genes are TRBV28 and TRBJ2-2, with no clear D. V shed 2 bases and J shed 2 bases, with 3 bases lying between them. The CDR3 contains 13 residues. The germline V gene has CDR1 MDHEN and CDR2 SYDVKM. This CDR3 reads CASSLVNTGELFF. As DNA, the CDR3 is TGTGCCAGCAGTTTAGTAAACACCGGGGAGCTGTTTTTT.

The chain is built from TRBV13 and TRBJ2-2; D gene unclear. The CDR3 totals 15 residues. Per the germline V gene, CDR1 is PRHDT and CDR2 is FYEKMQ (reference sequence). Trimming stripped 1 base from V and 0 bases from J, with 6 bases between. CDR3 coding DNA: TGTGCCAGCAGCTTAGAAGCGACGAACACCGGGGAGCTGTTTTTT. Its translation: CASSLEATNTGELFF.

The gene calls are TRBV27 and TRBJ2-7, with 7 positions matching TRBD2. Trimming at V came to 3 bases and at J to 6 bases, leaving 2 bases not matched to a gene. Germline V CDR1 and CDR2: MNHEY, SMNVEV (reference sequence). The CDR3 covers 12 residues. The CDR3 here is CASSFRGGEQYF. CDR3 nucleotide sequence: TGTGCCAGCAGTTTTCGCGGGGGCGAGCAGTACTTC.

The CDR3 region has the DNA TGTGCCAGCAGCCAAGATAGGTTGGGACAGCCGAACACCGGGGAGCTGTTTTTT. Protein product: CASSQDRLGQPNTGELFF. J is TRBJ2-2 and V is TRBV4-2, with 7 bases identical to TRBD1. V was pared by 0 bases and J by 0 bases, with 7 bases of the junction left unmatched. This CDR3 contains 18 residues. CDR1 LGHNA and CDR2 YNFKEQ come from the germline V gene.

The genes are TRBV4-2 and TRBJ1-2, with D maybe TRBD1 (6 bases). Looked up from germline, CDR1 is LGHNA and CDR2 is YNFKEQ. This CDR3 region has 15 residues. V dropped 0 bases and J dropped 4 bases, with 12 bases sitting between them. The CDR3 spells CASSQDFRTVYGYTF. For the CDR3, the DNA is TGTGCCAGCAGCCAAGATTTTAGGACAGTCTATGGCTACACCTTC.

The chain is built from TRBV14 and TRBJ2-2, with D hard to call. This CDR3 region has 15 residues. Germline CDR1 is SGHDN and CDR2 is FVKESK. Trimming shortened V by 4 bases and J by 1 base, and 10 bases separated the two germline ends. As DNA, the CDR3 is TGTGCCAGCAGCCCGTCGATAGTGAACACCGGGGAGCTGTTTTTT. This sequence encodes CASSPSIVNTGELFF. Full variable domain (outside the CDR3, taken from reference TRBV14 and TRBJ2-2): EAGVTQFPSHSVIEKGQTVTLRCDPISGHDNLYWYRRVMGKEIKFLLHFVKESKQDESGMPNNRFLAERTGGTYSTLKVQPAELEDSGVYFCASSPSIVNTGELFFGEGSRLTVL.

The chain carries TRBV10-2 and TRBJ2-2; 8 bases are a match to TRBD2. Germline V gene sequence: CDR1 WSHSY, CDR2 SAAADI. The junction had 10 bases not matched to a gene; V was cut back by 6 bases and J by 4 bases. The CDR3 runs 16 residues. CDR3 loop: CASRAQGGGRTGELFF. As DNA, the CDR3 is TGCGCCAGCAGGGCCCAGGGCGGGGGGCGCACCGGGGAGCTGTTTTTT.

The chain employs TRBV6-1 and TRBJ2-5; TRBD2 matches at 7 bases. There are 15 residues in the CDR3. Per the germline V gene, CDR1 is MNHNS and CDR2 is SASEGT. V lost 4 bases to trimming and J lost 5 bases; unmatched junction nucleotides: 10. CDR3 in amino acids: CASSALSGGKETQYF. CDR3 in DNA: TGTGCCAGCAGTGCCCTGTCGGGGGGAAAGGAGACCCAGTACTTC.

The CDR3 sequence is CASSPTYNEQFF. For the CDR3, the DNA is TGTGCCAGCAGCCCCACTTACAATGAGCAGTTCTTC. The chain joins TRBV7-9 to TRBJ2-1; no definite D call. The CDR3 extends over 12 amino acids. Germline CDR1 SEHNR, CDR2 FQNEAQ (reference sequence). Trimming stripped 5 bases from V and 4 bases from J, with 6 bases between. Full variable domain (remainder filled in from reference TRBV7-9 and TRBJ2-1): DTGVSQNPRHKITKRGQNVTFRCDPISEHNRLYWYRQTLGQGPEFLTYFQNEAQLEKSRLLSDRFSAERPKGSFSTLEIQRTEQGDSAMYLCASSPTYNEQFFGPGTRLTVL.